These T cell receptor beta chains were read from a single sample in a study of CD8+ T cells in alopecia areata. Some clones are missing from TCRdb's copy, which holds only in-frame ones; the method was immunoSEQ multiplex PCR. In the table there are hundreds of thousands of clones, 65% to 70% of which are singletons. The source was CD4+ T cells sorted from blood, collected at week 0. The receptors come from a human donor with alopecia areata. Both conserved end residues are part of each CDR3. The order of the fields is CDR3 length, V gene, J gene, clone size, D gene, CDR3 DNA, CDR3 protein. The D gene is left open where the match is weak. Clone sizes are given selectively: once, few, many, or a class where the clone is expanded.

13	TRBV25-1	TRBJ2-5	once	.	TGTGCCATTTCCGGGACGGATCAAGAGACCCAGTACTTC	CAISGTDQETQYF
13	TRBV2	TRBJ2-7	.	TRBD1	TGTGCCACAAATCCGGGACAGGGGGCGATCGGCTACTTC	CATNPGQGAIGYF
11	TRBV7-9	TRBJ2-3	.	.	TGTGCCAGCCAAGAACCAGATACGCAGTATTTT	CASQEPDTQYF
13	TRBV29-1	TRBJ1-4	.	.	TGCAGCGTTGTTGGGCGGCCGGTGGAAAAACTGTTTTTT	CSVVGRPVEKLFF
11	TRBV20-1	TRBJ1-2	.	.	TGCAGTGCTAGAGAGGGCTCTGGCTACACCTTC	CSAREGSGYTF
13	TRBV7-2	TRBJ1-2	.	.	TGTGCCAGCAGCCCCAAGGGGGGCTATGGCTACACCTTC	CASSPKGGYGYTF
13	TRBV29-1	TRBJ1-1	.	TRBD1	TGCAGCGCCCTGGGACAGGGAAGCACTGAAGCTTTCTTT	CSALGQGSTEAFF
14	TRBV7-6	TRBJ2-2	few	TRBD2	TGTGCCACGGACGGGGGGGCGAACACCGGGGAGCTGTTTTTT	CATDGGANTGELFF
16	TRBV10-3	TRBJ2-5	few	.	TGTGCCATCAGTGAGAGCCTGCGGGGAAGCCAAGAGACCCAGTACTTC	CAISESLRGSQETQYF
16	TRBV18	TRBJ2-6	once	.	TGTGCCAGCTCAGGAACAGGACTCTCTGGGGCCAACGTCCTGACTTTC	CASSGTGLSGANVLTF
13	TRBV15	TRBJ1-1	few	.	TGTGCCACCAGCAGAGACCAGAACACTGAAGCTTTCTTT	CATSRDQNTEAFF
13	TRBV4-3	TRBJ2-3	once	.	TGCGCCAGCAGCCAAGATTTCCTGGATACGCAGTATTTT	CASSQDFLDTQYF
18	TRBV5-6	TRBJ2-1	.	TRBD2	TGTGCCAGCAGCTCTAACAGACTAGCGGGGGGCCGACACAATGAGCAGTTCTTC	CASSSNRLAGGRHNEQFF
14	TRBV30	TRBJ2-3	.	.	TGTGCCTGGGTTCGCAGGGATAGCACAGATACGCAGTATTTT	CAWVRRDSTDTQYF
16	TRBV27	TRBJ2-7	.	.	TGTGCCAGCAGTCACCTCTCGGGACCTGATCCCTACGAGCAGTACTTC	CASSHLSGPDPYEQYF
13	TRBV25-1	TRBJ1-6	.	TRBD1	TGTGCCAGCAGTGGCGACAGGGTTTCGCCCCTCCACTTT	CASSGDRVSPLHF
16	TRBV7-2	TRBJ2-3	.	.	TGTGCCAGCAGCTTAGCGTTAGGGTCCGTGGCAGATACGCAGTATTTT	CASSLALGSVADTQYF
16	TRBV18	TRBJ2-5	.	.	TGTGCCAGCTCACCATTCCCGGGAAATAGGGAAGAGACCCAGTACTTC	CASSPFPGNREETQYF
14	TRBV5-1	TRBJ2-7	once	.	TGCGCCAGCAGCCCGGCGGACGGATCCCACGAGCAGTACTTC	CASSPADGSHEQYF
15	TRBV9	TRBJ2-3	.	TRBD1	TGTGCCAGCAGCCTCGAGGGGCAGGGGGCAGATACGCAGTATTTT	CASSLEGQGADTQYF
16	TRBV29-1	TRBJ2-1	few	TRBD2	TGCAGCGGCGGGGGGAGTAGCGGCGACTCCTACAATGAGCAGTTCTTC	CSGGGSSGDSYNEQFF
10	TRBV9	TRBJ2-4	.	.	TGTGCCAGCAGGGGGAGCATTCAGTACTTC	CASRGSIQYF
13	TRBV29-1	TRBJ2-5	.	.	TGCAGCGTTGCCGGACTCCAACAAGAGACCCAGTACTTC	CSVAGLQQETQYF
15	TRBV9	TRBJ2-3	few	TRBD1	TGTGCCAGCAGCGAGCTTGAGGGGGCCACAGATACGCAGTATTTT	CASSELEGATDTQYF
16	TRBV29-1	TRBJ2-1	few	TRBD2	TGCAGCGTAGGGACTAGCGGGGGACCGACCTACAATGAGCAGTTCTTC	CSVGTSGGPTYNEQFF
15	TRBV11-2	TRBJ2-1	.	TRBD2	TGTGCCAGCAGCTCCGCTAGCGGGGGCAGGAATGAGCAGTTCTTC	CASSSASGGRNEQFF
15	TRBV9	TRBJ1-4	few	TRBD1	TGTGCCAGCAGCGTCACAGGGGGGGCTAATGAAAAACTGTTTTTT	CASSVTGGANEKLFF
13	TRBV29-1	TRBJ1-4	.	TRBD1	TGCAGCGTGGGACAGGGTCGGAATGAAAAACTGTTTTTT	CSVGQGRNEKLFF
20	TRBV9	TRBJ2-6	.	.	TGTGCCAGCAGCGTAGCCCCATCCGCGGGGCCAGGCTCTGGGGCCAACGTCCTGACTTTC	CASSVAPSAGPGSGANVLTF
12	TRBV29-1	TRBJ1-1	once	.	TGCAGCGTTGGTCGGTGGGGGACTGAAGCTTTCTTT	CSVGRWGTEAFF
19	TRBV11-2	TRBJ2-1	few	TRBD2	TGTGCCAGCAGCTCCCGACTAGCGGGGGGGCTGGGCTCCTACAATGAGCAGTTCTTC	CASSSRLAGGLGSYNEQFF
14	TRBV29-1	TRBJ2-1	.	.	TGCAGCGTTCGAATTGGGGGTTCACTCAGTGAGCAGTTCTTC	CSVRIGGSLSEQFF
14	TRBV9	TRBJ2-1	few	.	TGTGCCAGCAGCGTTAACCCTGCATATGGTGAGCAGTTCTTC	CASSVNPAYGEQFF
15	TRBV2	TRBJ2-3	once	.	TGTGCCCCCAGTCGGCCAGCTCAAAGCACAGATACGCAGTATTTT	CAPSRPAQSTDTQYF
16	TRBV15	TRBJ2-5	few	TRBD2	TGTGCCACCAGCAGGAACCTAGCGGGGGCTGGGGAGACCCAGTACTTC	CATSRNLAGAGETQYF
13	TRBV5-1	TRBJ1-2	few	.	TGCGCCAGCACGAGAAGAGGTGGGGATGGCTACACCTTC	CASTRRGGDGYTF
16	TRBV4-1	TRBJ1-5	.	.	TGCGCCAGCAGCCAAGTCCCTGGGGATGGCAATCAGCCCCAGCATTTT	CASSQVPGDGNQPQHF
16	TRBV12-5	TRBJ2-3	once	TRBD1	TGTGCTAGTGCCCCCGGGTGGGACAGGGTGGCGGATACGCAGTATTTT	CASAPGWDRVADTQYF
11	TRBV29-1	TRBJ2-7	.	.	TGCAGCGTTCTTGGTTCCTACGAGCAGTACTTC	CSVLGSYEQYF
13	TRBV6-5	TRBJ2-5	few	.	TGTGCCAGCACCCGAGCGGCCAGGGGGACCCAGTACTTC	CASTRAARGTQYF
14	TRBV5-1	TRBJ1-3	.	.	TGCGCCAGCAGCTTGGGGCCGACAGGAAACACCATATATTTT	CASSLGPTGNTIYF
14	TRBV10-1	TRBJ2-5	.	.	TGCGCCAGCAGTGAGTCGTTAGCGAGGGAGACCCAGTACTTC	CASSESLARETQYF
15	TRBV9	TRBJ1-3	.	.	TGTGCCAGCAGCGTGGTTGGACAGCCTGGAAACACCATATATTTT	CASSVVGQPGNTIYF
13	TRBV27	TRBJ2-5	.	.	TGTGCCAGCAGTCGTCGGACAGAAGAGACCCAGTACTTC	CASSRRTEETQYF
15	TRBV6-5	TRBJ2-6	.	.	TGTGCCAGCAGTCTAGGGGGGGCTGGGGCCAACGTCCTGACTTTC	CASSLGGAGANVLTF
13	TRBV29-1	TRBJ2-5	once	TRBD1	TGCAGCGTTGCGACAGGGACCGGAGAGACCCAGTACTTC	CSVATGTGETQYF
17	TRBV5-1	TRBJ1-4	.	.	TGCGCCAGCAGCTTGGTGCCAGGGACTGCAACTAATGAAAAACTGTTTTTT	CASSLVPGTATNEKLFF
13	TRBV5-6	TRBJ2-3	.	.	TGTGCCAGCAGCTTCTCTGGGGCAGATACGCAGTATTTT	CASSFSGADTQYF
12	TRBV29-1	TRBJ2-3	few	.	TGCAGCGTTGAAGGCGGCACAGATACGCAGTATTTT	CSVEGGTDTQYF
14	TRBV4-1	TRBJ2-7	.	.	TGCGCCAGCAGCCTCCGGGACACCTCCTACGAGCAGTACTTC	CASSLRDTSYEQYF
16	TRBV7-6	TRBJ2-2	.	TRBD1	TGTGCCAGCAGCGGGACAGGGGGCAAAAACACCGGGGAGCTGTTTTTT	CASSGTGGKNTGELFF
14	TRBV14	TRBJ1-6	.	.	TGTGCCAGCAGCCAAGTCCCCCGGCATTCACCCCTCCACTTT	CASSQVPRHSPLHF
14	TRBV7-8	TRBJ2-3	.	.	TGTGCCAGCAGAGTTAGCGGCTCCACAGATACGCAGTATTTT	CASRVSGSTDTQYF